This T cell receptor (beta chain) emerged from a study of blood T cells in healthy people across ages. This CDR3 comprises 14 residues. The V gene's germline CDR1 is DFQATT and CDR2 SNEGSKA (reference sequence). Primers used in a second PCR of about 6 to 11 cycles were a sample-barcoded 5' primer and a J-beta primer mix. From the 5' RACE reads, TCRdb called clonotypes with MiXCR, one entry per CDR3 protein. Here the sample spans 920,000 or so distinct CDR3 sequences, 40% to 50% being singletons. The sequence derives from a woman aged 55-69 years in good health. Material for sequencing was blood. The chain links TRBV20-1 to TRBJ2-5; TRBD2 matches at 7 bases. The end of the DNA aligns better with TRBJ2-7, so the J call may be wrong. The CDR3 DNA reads TGCAGTGCTAGATTAAGTGGGAGGGCCTACGAGCAGTACTTC. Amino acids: CSARLSGRAYEQYF.